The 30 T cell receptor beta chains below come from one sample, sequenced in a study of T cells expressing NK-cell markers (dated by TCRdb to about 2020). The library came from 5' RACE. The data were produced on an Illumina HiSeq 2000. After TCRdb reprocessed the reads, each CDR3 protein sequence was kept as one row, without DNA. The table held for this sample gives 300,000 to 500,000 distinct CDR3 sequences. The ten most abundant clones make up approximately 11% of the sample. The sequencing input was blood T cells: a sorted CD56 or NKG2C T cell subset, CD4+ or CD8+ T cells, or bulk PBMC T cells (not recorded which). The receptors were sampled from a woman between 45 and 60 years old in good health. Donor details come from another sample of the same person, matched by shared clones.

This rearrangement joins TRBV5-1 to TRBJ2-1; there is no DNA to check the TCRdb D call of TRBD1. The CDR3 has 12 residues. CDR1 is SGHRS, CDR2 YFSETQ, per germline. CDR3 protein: CASRRTGPEQFF.

The CDR3 sequence: CSGRQGQETQYF. This chain joins TRBV29-1 and TRBJ2-5; TCRdb reports TRBD1, a call that lacks DNA to check it against. This CDR3 contains 12 residues. The V gene's germline CDR1 is SQVTM and CDR2 ANQGSEA.

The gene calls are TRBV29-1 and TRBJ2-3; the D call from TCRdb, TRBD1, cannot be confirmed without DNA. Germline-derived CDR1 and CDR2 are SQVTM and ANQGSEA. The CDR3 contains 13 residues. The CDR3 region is CSVGGQGTDTQYF.

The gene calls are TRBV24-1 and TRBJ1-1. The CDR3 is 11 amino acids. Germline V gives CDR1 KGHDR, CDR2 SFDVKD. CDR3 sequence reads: CATRGNTEAFF.

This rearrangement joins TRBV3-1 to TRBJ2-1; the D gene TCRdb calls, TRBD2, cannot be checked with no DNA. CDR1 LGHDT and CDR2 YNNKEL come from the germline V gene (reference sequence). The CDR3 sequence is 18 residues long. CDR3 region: CASSQDWGSGRGNNEQFF.

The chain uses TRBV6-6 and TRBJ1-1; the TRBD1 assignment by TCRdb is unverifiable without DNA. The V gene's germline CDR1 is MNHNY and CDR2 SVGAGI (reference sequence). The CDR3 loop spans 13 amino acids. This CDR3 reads CAIQGPMNTEAFF.

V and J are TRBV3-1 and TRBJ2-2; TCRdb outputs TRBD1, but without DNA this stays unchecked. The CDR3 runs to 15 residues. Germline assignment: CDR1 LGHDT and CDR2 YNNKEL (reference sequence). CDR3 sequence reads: CASSQANREGGELFF. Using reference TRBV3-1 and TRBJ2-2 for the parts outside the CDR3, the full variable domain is DTAVSQTPKYLVTQMGNDKSIKCEQNLGHDTMYWYKQDSKKFLKIMFSYNNKELIINETVPNRFSPKSPDKAHLNLHINSLELGDSAVYFCASSQANREGGELFFGEGSRLTVL.

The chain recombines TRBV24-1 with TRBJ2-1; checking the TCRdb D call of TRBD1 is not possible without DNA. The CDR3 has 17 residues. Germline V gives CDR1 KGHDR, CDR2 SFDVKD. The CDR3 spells CATSDLSAGPSYNEQFF.

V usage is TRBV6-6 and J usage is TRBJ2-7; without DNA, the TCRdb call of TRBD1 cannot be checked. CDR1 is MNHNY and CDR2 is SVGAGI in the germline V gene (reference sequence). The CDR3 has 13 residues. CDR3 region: CATRTGGIYEQYF.

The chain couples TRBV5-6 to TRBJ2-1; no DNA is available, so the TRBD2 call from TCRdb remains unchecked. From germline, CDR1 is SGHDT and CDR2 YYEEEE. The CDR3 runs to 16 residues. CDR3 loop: CASSLDGSGSANEQFF.

The CDR3 region is CASSLVQWDEQFF. The chain links TRBV5-1 to TRBJ2-1. Germline V gene data show CDR1 as SGHRS and CDR2 as YFSETQ. The CDR3 runs to 13 residues.

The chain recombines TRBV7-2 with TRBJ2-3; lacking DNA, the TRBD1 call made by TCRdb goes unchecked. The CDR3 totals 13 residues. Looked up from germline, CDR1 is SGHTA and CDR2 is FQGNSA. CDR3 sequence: CASSSVRGNTQYF.

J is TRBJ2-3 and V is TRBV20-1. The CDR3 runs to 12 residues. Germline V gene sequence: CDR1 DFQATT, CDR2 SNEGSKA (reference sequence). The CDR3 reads CSGGGFTDTQYF.

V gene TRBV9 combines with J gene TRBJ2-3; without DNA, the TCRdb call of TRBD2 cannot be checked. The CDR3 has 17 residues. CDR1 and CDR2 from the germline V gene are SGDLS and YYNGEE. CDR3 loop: CASSGGGDRLVTDTQYF.

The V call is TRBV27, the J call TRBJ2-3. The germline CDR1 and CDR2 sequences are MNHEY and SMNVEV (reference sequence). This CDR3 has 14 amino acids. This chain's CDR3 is CASSLSFSSNTQYF.

CDR3 in amino acids: CASSSSGFSYNEQFF. The chain links TRBV5-1 to TRBJ2-1; the D gene TCRdb calls, TRBD2, cannot be checked with no DNA. The CDR3 has 15 amino acids. Germline CDR1 is SGHRS and CDR2 is YFSETQ.

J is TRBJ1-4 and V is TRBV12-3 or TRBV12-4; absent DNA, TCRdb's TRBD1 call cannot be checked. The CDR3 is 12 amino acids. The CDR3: CASSLGDSALFF.

This CDR3 reads CASSLRTSTDTQYF. The chain carries TRBV5-1 and TRBJ2-3. CDR1 and CDR2 from the germline V gene are SGHRS and YFSETQ. This CDR3 has 14 residues.

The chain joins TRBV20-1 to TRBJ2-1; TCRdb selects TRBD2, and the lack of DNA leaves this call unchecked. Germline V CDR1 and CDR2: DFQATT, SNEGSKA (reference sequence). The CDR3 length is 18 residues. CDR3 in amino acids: CSARPPGLAGGWHNEQFF.

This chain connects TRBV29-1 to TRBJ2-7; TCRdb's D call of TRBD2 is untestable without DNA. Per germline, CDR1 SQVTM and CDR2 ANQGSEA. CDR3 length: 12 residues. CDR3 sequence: CSVVGREDEQYF.

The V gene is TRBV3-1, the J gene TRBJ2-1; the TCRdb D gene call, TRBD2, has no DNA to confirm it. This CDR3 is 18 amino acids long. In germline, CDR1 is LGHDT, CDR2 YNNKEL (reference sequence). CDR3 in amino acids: CASSQAISLAVTYNEQFF.

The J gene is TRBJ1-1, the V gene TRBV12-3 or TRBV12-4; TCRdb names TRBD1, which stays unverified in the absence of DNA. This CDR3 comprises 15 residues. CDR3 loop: CASSWRGSANTEAFF.

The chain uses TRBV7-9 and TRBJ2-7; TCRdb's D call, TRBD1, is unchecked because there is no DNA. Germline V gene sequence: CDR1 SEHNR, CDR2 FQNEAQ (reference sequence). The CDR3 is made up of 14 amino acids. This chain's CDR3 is CASSLGQGDYEQYF.

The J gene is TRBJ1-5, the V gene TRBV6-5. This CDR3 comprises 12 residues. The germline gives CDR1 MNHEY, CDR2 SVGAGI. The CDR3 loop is CASSSMMGPQHF.

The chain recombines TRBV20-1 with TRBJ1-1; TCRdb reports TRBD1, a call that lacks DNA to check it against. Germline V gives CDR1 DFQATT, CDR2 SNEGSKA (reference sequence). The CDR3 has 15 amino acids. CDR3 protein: CSATIRGLTDTEAFF.

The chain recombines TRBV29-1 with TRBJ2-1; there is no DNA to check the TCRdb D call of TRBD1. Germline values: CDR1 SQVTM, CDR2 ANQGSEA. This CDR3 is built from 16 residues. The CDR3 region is CSVEDSAPEKYNEQFF.

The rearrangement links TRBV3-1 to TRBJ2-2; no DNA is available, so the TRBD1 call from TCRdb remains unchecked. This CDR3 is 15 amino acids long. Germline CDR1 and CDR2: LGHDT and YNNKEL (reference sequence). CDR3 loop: CASSLTTGRTGELFF.

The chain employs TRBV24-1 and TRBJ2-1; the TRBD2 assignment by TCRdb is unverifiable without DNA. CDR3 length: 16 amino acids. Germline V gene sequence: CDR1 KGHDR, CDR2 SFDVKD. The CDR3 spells CATSDPTSGPHNEQFF.

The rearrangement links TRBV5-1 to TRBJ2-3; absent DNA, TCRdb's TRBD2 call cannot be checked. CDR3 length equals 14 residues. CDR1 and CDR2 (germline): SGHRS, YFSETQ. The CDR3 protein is CASSFSSGPDTQYF. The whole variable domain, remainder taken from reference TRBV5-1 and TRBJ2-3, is KAGVTQTPRYLIKTRGQQVTLSCSPISGHRSVSWYQQTPGQGLQFLFEYFSETQRNKGNFPGRFSGRQFSNSRSEMNVSTLELGDSALYLCASSFSSGPDTQYFGPGTRLTVL.

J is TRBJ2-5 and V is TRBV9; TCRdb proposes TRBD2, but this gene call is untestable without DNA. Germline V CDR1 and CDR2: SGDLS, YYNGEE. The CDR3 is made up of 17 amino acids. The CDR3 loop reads CASSVGLAGGPQETQYF.